This entry features one T cell receptor beta chain sequence. This CDR3 comprises 15 residues. The germline V gene has CDR1 SGDLS and CDR2 YYNGEE. V shed 3 bases and J shed 8 bases, with 17 bases lying between them. This sample was taken from a study of siplizumab effects on memory and regulatory T cells. Measured with immunoSEQ multiplex PCR; TCRdb has only the in-frame clones, and not every one. The sample shows 50,000 to 75,000 clones, about 96% of them seen only once. This TCR was recovered from a human donor in good health. Sequencing input: naive CD8+ T cells sorted from blood. This rearrangement joins TRBV9 to TRBJ1-4, with D unclear. DNA for the CDR3: TGTGCCAGCAGCGCCGGTAGGTTAGAGTACGAAAAACTGTTTTTT. This codes for CASSAGRLEYEKLFF. Drawing the rest from reference TRBV9 and TRBJ1-4, the complete variable domain is DSGVTQTPKHLITATGQRVTLRCSPRSGDLSVYWYQQSLDQGLQFLIQYYNGEERAKGNILERFSAQQFPDLHSELNLSSLELGDSALYFCASSAGRLEYEKLFFGSGTQLSVL.